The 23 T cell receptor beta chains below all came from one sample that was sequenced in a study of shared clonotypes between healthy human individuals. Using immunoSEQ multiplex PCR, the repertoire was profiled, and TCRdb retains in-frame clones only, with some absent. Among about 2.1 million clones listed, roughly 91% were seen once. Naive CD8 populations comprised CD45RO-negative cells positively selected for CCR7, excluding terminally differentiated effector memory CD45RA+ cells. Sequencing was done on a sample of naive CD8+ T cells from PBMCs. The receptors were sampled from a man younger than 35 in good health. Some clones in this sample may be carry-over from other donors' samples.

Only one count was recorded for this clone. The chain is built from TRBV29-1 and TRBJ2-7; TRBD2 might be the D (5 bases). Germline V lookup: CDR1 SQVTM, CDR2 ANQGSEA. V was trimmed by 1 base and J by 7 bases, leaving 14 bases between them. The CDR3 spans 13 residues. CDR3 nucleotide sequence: TGCAGCGTTGAAGTACCCGGGATGGTGGAGCAGTACTTC. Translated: CSVEVPGMVEQYF.

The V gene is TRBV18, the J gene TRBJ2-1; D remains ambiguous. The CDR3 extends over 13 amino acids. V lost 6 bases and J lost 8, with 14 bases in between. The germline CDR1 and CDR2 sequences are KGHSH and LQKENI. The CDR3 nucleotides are TGTGCCAGCTCCCCGAGCAGTTCATATGAGCAGTTCTTC. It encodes CASSPSSSYEQFF.

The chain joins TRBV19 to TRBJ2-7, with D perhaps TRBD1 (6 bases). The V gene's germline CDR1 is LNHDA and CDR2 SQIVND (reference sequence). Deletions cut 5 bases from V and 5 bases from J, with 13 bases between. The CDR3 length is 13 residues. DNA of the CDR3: TGTGCCAGTAGTCCCAGGGGTAAGGACGAGCAGTACTTC. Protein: CASSPRGKDEQYF. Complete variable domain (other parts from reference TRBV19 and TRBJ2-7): DGGITQSPKYLFRKEGQNVTLSCEQNLNHDAMYWYRQDPGQGLRLIYYSQIVNDFQKGDIAEGYSVSREKKESFPLTVTSAQKNPTAFYLCASSPRGKDEQYFGPGTRLTVT.

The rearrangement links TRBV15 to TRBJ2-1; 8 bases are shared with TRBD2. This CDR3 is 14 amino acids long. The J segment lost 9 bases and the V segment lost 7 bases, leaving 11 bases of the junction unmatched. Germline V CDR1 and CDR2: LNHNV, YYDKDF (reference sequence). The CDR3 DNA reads TGTGCCACCAAGGCTGTGGGACTAGTGTTTGAGCAGTTCTTC. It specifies CATKAVGLVFEQFF. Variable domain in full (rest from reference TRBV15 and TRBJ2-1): DAMVIQNPRYQVTQFGKPVTLSCSQTLNHNVMYWYQQKSSQAPKLLFHYYDKDFNNEADTPDNFQSRRPNTSFCFLDIRSPGLGDTAMYLCATKAVGLVFEQFFGPGTRLTVL.

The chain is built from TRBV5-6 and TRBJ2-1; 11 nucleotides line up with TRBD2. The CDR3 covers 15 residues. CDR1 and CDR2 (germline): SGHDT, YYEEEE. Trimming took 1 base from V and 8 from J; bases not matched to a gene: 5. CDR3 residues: CASSLLAGGRDEQFF. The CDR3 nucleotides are TGTGCCAGCAGCTTGTTAGCGGGAGGGCGGGATGAGCAGTTCTTC.

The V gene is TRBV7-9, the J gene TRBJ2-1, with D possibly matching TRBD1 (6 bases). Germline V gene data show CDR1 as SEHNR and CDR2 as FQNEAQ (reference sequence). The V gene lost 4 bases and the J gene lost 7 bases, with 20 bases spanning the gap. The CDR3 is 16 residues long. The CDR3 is CASSSIRDIWLNEQFF. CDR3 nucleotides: TGTGCCAGCAGCTCGATCCGGGACATTTGGCTGAATGAGCAGTTCTTC.

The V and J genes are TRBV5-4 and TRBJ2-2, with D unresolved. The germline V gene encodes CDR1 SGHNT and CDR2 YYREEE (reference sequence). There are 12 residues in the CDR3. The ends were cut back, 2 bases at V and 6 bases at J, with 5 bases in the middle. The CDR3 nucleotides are TGTGCCAGCAGCTTCAGCGCCGGGGAGCTGTTTTTT. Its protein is CASSFSAGELFF.

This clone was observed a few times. The CDR3 DNA reads TGTGCCAGCAGTTTTATCGGTGGGCCCCAGCATTTT. It encodes CASSFIGGPQHF. V gene TRBV27 combines with J gene TRBJ1-5; D gene unclear. This CDR3 contains 12 residues. Germline CDR1 and CDR2: MNHEY and SMNVEV (reference sequence). Trimming took off 3 bases at V and 9 bases at J, with 9 bases between the two ends.

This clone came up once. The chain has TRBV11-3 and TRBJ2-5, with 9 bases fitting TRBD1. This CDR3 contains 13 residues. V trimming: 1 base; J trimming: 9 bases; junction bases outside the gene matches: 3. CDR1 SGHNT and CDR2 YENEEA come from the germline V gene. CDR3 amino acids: CASSLGTGDAQYF. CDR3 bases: TGTGCCAGCAGCTTAGGGACAGGGGATGCCCAGTACTTC.

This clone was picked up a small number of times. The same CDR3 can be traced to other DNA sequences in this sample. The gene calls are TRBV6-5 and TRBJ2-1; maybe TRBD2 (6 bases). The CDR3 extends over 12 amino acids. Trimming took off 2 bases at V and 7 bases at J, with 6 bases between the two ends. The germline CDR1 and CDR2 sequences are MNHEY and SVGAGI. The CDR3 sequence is CASSYGGNEQFF. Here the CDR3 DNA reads TGTGCCAGCAGTTACGGAGGGAATGAGCAGTTCTTC.

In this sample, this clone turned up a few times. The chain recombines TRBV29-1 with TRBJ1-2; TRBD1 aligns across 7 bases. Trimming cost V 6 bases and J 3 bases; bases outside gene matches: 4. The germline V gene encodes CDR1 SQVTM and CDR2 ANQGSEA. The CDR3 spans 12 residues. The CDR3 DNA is TGCAGCGTCGATGACAGGGACTATGGCTACACCTTC. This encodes CSVDDRDYGYTF.

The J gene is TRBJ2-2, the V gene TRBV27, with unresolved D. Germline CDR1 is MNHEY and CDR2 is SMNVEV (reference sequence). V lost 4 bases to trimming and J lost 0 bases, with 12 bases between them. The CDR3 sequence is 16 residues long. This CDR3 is CASSYLGNANTGELFF. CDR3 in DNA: TGTGCCAGCAGTTATTTGGGGAACGCGAACACCGGGGAGCTGTTTTTT.

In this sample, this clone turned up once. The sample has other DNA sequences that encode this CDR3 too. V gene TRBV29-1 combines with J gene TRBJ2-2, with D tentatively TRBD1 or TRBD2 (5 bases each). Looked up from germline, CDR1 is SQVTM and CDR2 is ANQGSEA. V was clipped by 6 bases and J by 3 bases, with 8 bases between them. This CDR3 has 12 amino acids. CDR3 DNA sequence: TGCAGCGTATTGGGGGACACCGGGGAGCTGTTTTTT. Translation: CSVLGDTGELFF.

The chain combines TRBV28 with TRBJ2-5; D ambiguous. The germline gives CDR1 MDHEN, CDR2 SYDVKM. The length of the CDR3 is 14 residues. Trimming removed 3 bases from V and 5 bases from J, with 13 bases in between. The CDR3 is CASSFFGLSETQYF. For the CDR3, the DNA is TGTGCCAGCAGTTTTTTCGGCCTGTCGGAGACCCAGTACTTC.

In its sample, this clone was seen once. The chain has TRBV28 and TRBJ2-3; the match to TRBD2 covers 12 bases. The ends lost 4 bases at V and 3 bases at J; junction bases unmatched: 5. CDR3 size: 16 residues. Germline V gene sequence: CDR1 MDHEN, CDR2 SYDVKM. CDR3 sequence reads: CASSSSTSGSTDTQYF. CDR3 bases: TGTGCCAGCAGTTCCTCGACTAGCGGGAGTACAGATACGCAGTATTTT.

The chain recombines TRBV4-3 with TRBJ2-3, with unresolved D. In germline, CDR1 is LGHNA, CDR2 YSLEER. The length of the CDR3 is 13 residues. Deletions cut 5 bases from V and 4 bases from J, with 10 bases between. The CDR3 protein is CASSTRASDTQYF. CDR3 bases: TGCGCCAGCAGCACCCGGGCGTCAGATACGCAGTATTTT.

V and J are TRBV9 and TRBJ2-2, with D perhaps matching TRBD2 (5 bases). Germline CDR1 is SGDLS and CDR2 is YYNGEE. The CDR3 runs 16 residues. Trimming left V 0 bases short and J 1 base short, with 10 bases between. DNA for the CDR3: TGTGCCAGCAGCGTAGAGTCTAGCCGGAACACCGGGGAGCTGTTTTTT. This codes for CASSVESSRNTGELFF. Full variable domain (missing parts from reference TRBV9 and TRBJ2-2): DSGVTQTPKHLITATGQRVTLRCSPRSGDLSVYWYQQSLDQGLQFLIQYYNGEERAKGNILERFSAQQFPDLHSELNLSSLELGDSALYFCASSVESSRNTGELFFGEGSRLTVL.

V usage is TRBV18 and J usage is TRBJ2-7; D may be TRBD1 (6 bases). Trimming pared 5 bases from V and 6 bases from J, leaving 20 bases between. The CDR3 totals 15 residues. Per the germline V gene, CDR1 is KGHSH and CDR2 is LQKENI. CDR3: CASSTARGSGVEQYF. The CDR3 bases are TGTGCCAGCTCAACGGCCAGGGGCAGTGGGGTCGAGCAGTACTTC.

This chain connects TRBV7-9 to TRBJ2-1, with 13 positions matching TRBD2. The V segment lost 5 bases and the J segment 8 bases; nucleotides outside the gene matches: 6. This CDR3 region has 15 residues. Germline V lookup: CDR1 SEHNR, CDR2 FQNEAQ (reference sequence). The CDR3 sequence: CASSQRTSGSYEQFF. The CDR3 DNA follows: TGTGCCAGCAGCCAGAGGACTAGCGGGAGCTATGAGCAGTTCTTC.

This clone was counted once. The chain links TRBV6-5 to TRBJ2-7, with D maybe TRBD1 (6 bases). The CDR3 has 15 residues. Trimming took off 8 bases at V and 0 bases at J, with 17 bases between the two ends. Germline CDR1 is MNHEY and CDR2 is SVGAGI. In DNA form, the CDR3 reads TGTGCCAGCCACCCACAGGGCCTTAGCTCCTACGAGCAGTACTTC. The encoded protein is CASHPQGLSSYEQYF.

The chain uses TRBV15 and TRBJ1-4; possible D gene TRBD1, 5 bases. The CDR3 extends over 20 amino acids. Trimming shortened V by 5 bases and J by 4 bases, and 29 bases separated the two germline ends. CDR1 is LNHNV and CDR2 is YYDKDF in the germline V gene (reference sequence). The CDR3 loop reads CATSETHRLGSRSGNEKLFF. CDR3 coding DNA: TGTGCCACCAGCGAGACCCACAGGTTGGGATCCCGTTCTGGTAATGAAAAACTGTTTTTT.

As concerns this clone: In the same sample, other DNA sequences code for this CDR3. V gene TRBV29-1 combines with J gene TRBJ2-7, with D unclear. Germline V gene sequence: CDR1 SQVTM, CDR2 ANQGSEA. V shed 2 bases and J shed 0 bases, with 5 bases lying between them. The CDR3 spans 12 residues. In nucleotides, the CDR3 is TGCAGCGTTGAATTGAGCTCCTACGAGCAGTACTTC. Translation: CSVELSSYEQYF.

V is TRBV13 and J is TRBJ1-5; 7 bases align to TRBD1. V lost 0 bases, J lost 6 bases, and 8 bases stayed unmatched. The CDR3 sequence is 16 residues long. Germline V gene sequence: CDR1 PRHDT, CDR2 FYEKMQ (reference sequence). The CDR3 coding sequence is TGTGCCAGCAGCTTAGGCCACCGCAGGGGGAGTCAGCCCCAGCATTTT. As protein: CASSLGHRRGSQPQHF.